The 8 T cell receptor beta chains below all came from one sample that was sequenced in a study of blood T cell repertoires in COVID-19. Here immunoSEQ multiplex PCR was the method, and the copy in TCRdb shows in-frame clones only, minus some. The repertoire includes fewer than 300,000 clones, about 87% of them detected once, and about 6% sits in the top ten. The sequencing input was peripheral blood. These receptors were obtained from a woman aged 45-59 years with COVID-19, enrolled during active disease.

A few counts support this clone. The genes are TRBV5-5 and TRBJ1-2; 9 bases map to TRBD1. The CDR3 runs to 16 residues. Germline V CDR1 and CDR2: SGHKS, YYEKEE (reference sequence). The V segment lost 5 bases and the J segment 3 bases; nucleotides outside the gene matches: 11. The CDR3 sequence is CASRRDRAPWDYGYTF. CDR3 DNA sequence: TGTGCCAGCAGGCGGGACAGGGCCCCATGGGACTATGGCTACACCTTC. The whole variable domain, filled in from reference TRBV5-5 and TRBJ1-2, reads DAGVTQSPTHLIKTRGQQVTLRCSPISGHKSVSWYQQVLGQGPQFIFQYYEKEERGRGNFPDRFSARQFPNYSSELNVNALLLGDSALYLCASRRDRAPWDYGYTFGSGTRLTVV.

This chain uses TRBV5-6 with TRBJ1-4, with 9 positions matching TRBD1. Germline V gene lookup returns CDR1 SGHDT and CDR2 YYEEEE. This CDR3 is built from 16 residues. Trimming took 4 bases from V and 6 from J; bases not matched to a gene: 10. The CDR3 nucleotides are TGTGCCAGCAGCCCTTGGGGGGGGACAGGGCATGAAAAACTGTTTTTT. It encodes CASSPWGGTGHEKLFF.

V gene TRBV18 combines with J gene TRBJ1-1; 7 bases match TRBD1. Trimming at V came to 2 bases and at J to 0 bases, leaving 9 bases not matched to a gene. CDR1 is KGHSH and CDR2 is LQKENI in the germline V gene. The CDR3 extends over 17 amino acids. The CDR3 is CASSPYLSRGMNTEAFF. In nucleotides, the CDR3 is TGTGCCAGCTCACCATATCTGAGCAGGGGGATGAACACTGAAGCTTTCTTT.

The chain links TRBV18 to TRBJ2-7; 9 bases line up with TRBD2. CDR3 size: 15 residues. Germline V gene sequence: CDR1 KGHSH, CDR2 LQKENI. V shed 1 base, J shed 3 bases, and the junction held 4 bases outside the gene matches. DNA for the CDR3: TGTGCCAGCTCACCACAAGCGGGGGGCTACTACGAGCAGTACTTC. This gives the protein CASSPQAGGYYEQYF.

V is TRBV7-3 and J is TRBJ1-1, with a possible D match to TRBD1 (5 bases). The V gene lost 2 bases and the J gene lost 1 base, with 5 bases spanning the gap. This CDR3 spans 13 amino acids. The germline V gene has CDR1 SGHTA and CDR2 FQGTGA. The CDR3: CASSLQGNTEAFF. The CDR3 nucleotides are TGTGCCAGCAGCTTACAGGGGAACACTGAAGCTTTCTTT.

This clone has a handful of counts. This chain uses TRBV18 with TRBJ2-1, with 8 bases lining up with TRBD2. J lost 5 bases, V lost 6 bases, and 15 bases had no gene match. Germline V gene lookup returns CDR1 KGHSH and CDR2 LQKENI. The CDR3 is 17 residues long. The CDR3 sequence is CASSPRRAGASDNEQFF. In DNA, the CDR3 is TGTGCCAGCTCCCCGAGGAGAGCGGGAGCGTCGGACAATGAGCAGTTCTTC.

The chain couples TRBV6-5 to TRBJ1-2, with TRBD1 matching over 8 bases. The J segment lost 8 bases and the V segment lost 6 bases, leaving 5 bases of the junction unmatched. This CDR3 has 12 residues. Germline V CDR1 and CDR2: MNHEY, SVGAGI. The CDR3 coding sequence is TGTGCCAGCAGGACAGGGGCAAAAGGCTACACCTTC. Protein product: CASRTGAKGYTF.

This chain's CDR3 is CASSLTGGRASYNEQFF. The CDR3 region has the DNA TGCGCCAGCAGCTTGACAGGCGGGAGAGCCTCCTACAATGAGCAGTTCTTC. The chain links TRBV5-1 to TRBJ2-1; 7 bases are shared with TRBD2. The CDR3 has 17 residues. Germline V CDR1 and CDR2: SGHRS, YFSETQ. The V and J ends lost 1 base and 0 bases, in that order; junction bases with no gene match: 7. Together with reference TRBV5-1 and TRBJ2-1, the CDR3 gives the full variable domain: KAGVTQTPRYLIKTRGQQVTLSCSPISGHRSVSWYQQTPGQGLQFLFEYFSETQRNKGNFPGRFSGRQFSNSRSEMNVSTLELGDSALYLCASSLTGGRASYNEQFFGPGTRLTVL.